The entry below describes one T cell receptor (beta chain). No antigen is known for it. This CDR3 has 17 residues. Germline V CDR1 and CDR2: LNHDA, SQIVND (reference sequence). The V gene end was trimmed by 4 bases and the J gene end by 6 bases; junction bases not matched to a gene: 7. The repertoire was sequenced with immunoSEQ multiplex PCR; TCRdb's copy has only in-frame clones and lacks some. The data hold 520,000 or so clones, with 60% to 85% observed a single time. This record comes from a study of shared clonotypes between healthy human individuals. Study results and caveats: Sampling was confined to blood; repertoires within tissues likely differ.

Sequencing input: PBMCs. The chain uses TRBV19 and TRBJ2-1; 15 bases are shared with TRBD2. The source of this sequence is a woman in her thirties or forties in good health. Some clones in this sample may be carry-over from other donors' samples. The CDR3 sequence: CASSTGLAGGGVNEQFF. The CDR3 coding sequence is TGTGCCAGTAGTACCGGACTAGCGGGAGGGGGGGTCAATGAGCAGTTCTTC.